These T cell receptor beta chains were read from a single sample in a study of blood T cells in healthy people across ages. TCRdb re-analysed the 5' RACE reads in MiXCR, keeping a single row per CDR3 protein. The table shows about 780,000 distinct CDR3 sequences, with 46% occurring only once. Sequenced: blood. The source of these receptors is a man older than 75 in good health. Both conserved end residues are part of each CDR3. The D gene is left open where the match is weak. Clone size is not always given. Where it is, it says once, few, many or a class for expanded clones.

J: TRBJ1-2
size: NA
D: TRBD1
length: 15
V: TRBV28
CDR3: CASSPVGTGNYGYTF
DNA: TGTGCCAGCAGTCCTGTCGGGACAGGGAACTATGGCTACACCTTC

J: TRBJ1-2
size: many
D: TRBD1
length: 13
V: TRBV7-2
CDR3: CANSGQGIDGYTF
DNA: TGTGCCAACTCGGGACAGGGAATCGATGGCTACACCTTC

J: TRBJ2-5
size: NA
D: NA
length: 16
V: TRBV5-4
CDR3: CASSFSKTGPYQTQYF
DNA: TGTGCCAGCAGCTTCTCTAAAACGGGGCCATATCAGACCCAGTACTTC

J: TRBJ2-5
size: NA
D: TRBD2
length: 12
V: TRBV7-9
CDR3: CASSPRRGGQYF
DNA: TGTGCCAGCAGCCCTCGCCGGGGGGGGCAGTACTTC

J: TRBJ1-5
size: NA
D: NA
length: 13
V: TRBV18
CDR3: CASSSTGQSSQHF
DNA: TGTGCCAGCTCAAGCACGGGGCAATCATCCCAGCATTTT

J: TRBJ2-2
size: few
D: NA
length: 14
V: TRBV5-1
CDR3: CASSLQGDTGELFF
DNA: TGCGCCAGCAGCTTGCAAGGGGACACCGGGGAGCTGTTTTTT

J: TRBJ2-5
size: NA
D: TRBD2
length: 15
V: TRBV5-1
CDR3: CASSPGLEVQETQYF
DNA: TGCGCCAGCAGTCCGGGACTAGAGGTTCAAGAGACCCAGTACTTC

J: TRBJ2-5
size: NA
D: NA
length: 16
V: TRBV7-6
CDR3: CASSPLEGWSSETQYF
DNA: TGTGCCAGCAGCCCCCTGGAGGGGTGGAGTTCAGAGACCCAGTACTTC

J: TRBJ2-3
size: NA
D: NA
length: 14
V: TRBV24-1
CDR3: CATSAPASTDTQYF
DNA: TGTGCCACCAGTGCCCCAGCTAGCACAGATACGCAGTATTTT

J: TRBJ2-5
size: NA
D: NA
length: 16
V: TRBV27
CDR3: CASSPRAFRGAETQYF
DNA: TGTGCCAGCAGTCCCAGGGCCTTCAGGGGCGCGGAGACCCAGTACTTC

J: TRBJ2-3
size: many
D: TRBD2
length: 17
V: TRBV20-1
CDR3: CSARDLAAGGNTDTQYF
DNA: TGCAGTGCTAGAGATCTCGCCGCGGGAGGGAACACAGATACGCAGTATTTT

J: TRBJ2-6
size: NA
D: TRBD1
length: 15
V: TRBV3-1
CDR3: CASVTQGSGANVLTF
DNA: TGTGCCAGCGTAACACAGGGGTCTGGGGCCAACGTCCTGACTTTC

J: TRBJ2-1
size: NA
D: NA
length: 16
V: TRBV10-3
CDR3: CAIKVGNTGSYNEQFF
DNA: TGTGCCATCAAGGTTGGGAACACCGGCTCCTACAATGAGCAGTTCTTC

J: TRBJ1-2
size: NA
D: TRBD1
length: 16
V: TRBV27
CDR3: CASSLSRQGGTGGYTF
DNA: TGTGCCAGCAGCCTATCCCGACAGGGAGGAACGGGTGGCTACACCTTC

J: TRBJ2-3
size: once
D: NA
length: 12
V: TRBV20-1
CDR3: CSALRSTDTQYF
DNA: TGCAGTGCTCTTCGTAGCACAGATACGCAGTATTTT

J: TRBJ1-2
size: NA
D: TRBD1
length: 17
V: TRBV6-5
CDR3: CASSYSPPRTGSGGYTF
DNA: TGTGCCAGCAGTTACTCGCCCCCTCGGACAGGGTCGGGGGGCTACACCTTC

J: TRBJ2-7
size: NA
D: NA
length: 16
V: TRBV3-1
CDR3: CASSLSGVFPSYEQYF
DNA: TGTGCCAGCAGCCTTTCGGGTGTCTTCCCCTCCTACGAGCAGTACTTC

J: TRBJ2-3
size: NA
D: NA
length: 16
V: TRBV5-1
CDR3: CASSLRGITLTDTQYF
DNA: TGCGCCAGCAGCTTGAGGGGGATCACTCTCACAGATACGCAGTATTTT

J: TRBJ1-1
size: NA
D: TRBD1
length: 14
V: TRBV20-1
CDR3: CSASNSGGYTEAFF
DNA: TGCAGTGCTAGCAACTCAGGGGGCTACACTGAAGCTTTCTTT

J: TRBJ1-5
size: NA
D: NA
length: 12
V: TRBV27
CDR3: CASRSSGQPQHF
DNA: TGTGCCAGCAGGTCTTCTGGTCAGCCCCAGCATTTT

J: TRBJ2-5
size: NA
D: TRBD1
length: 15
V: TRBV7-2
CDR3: CASSVRQGEQETQYF
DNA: TGTGCCAGCAGCGTTAGACAGGGGGAACAAGAGACCCAGTACTTC

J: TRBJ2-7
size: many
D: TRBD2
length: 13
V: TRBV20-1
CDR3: CSAASGSRYEQYF
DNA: TGCAGTGCCGCTAGCGGGAGTCGGTACGAGCAGTACTTC

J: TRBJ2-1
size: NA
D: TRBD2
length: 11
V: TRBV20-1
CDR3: CSAAPGGEQFF
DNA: TGCAGTGCAGCCCCGGGAGGTGAGCAGTTCTTC

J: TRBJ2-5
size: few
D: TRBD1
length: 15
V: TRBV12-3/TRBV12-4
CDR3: CASSLMGQTIETQYF
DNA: TGTGCCAGCAGCTTGATGGGACAGACTATAGAGACCCAGTACTTC

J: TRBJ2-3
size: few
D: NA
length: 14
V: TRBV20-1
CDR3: CSASEWRHTDTQYF
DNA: TGCAGTGCTAGTGAGTGGCGCCACACAGATACGCAGTATTTT

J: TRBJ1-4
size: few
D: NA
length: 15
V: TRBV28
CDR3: CASSKGRATNEKLFF
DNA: TGTGCCAGCAGTAAGGGACGGGCAACTAATGAAAAACTGTTTTTT